These 29 T cell receptor beta chains share one sample of origin, sequenced in a study of vaccination and CD4 T cells after COVID-19. Once obtained from cultured CD4+ T cells, the DNA was sequenced using the Oncomine TCR Beta short-read assay. TCRdb itself ran the PCR reads through MiXCR, one entry per CDR3 protein. This sample has more than 5,000 distinct CDR3 sequences; over 40% occur once, and the top ten carry around two fifths. Their antigens remain unidentified. The treatment is: roughly 10-day PBMC culture with coronavirus spike peptide pools or control peptides (ViraFEST assay). Those CD4+ T cells from the unexposed donor predate the COVID-19 pandemic (2011-2018). Sequencing was done on a sample of CD4+ T cells from blood, cultured in vitro. These receptors came from a human donor in good health.

This clonotype was seen a single time. CDR3 nucleotide sequence: TGTGCCACCAGCAGAGGTCCAGGGGATGGGGACACTGAAGCTTTCTTT. Translating gives CATSRGPGDGDTEAFF. V is TRBV15 and J is TRBJ1-1; weak D call: TRBD1 (6 bases). The V and J ends lost 1 base and 3 bases respectively, with 15 bases between them. The CDR3 totals 16 residues. CDR1 LNHNV and CDR2 YYDKDF come from the germline V gene (reference sequence).

V is TRBV6-4 and J is TRBJ1-6; D remains unclear. The V and J ends lost 0 bases and 7 bases respectively, with 4 bases between them. CDR3 length equals 13 residues. Germline-derived CDR1 and CDR2 are MRHNA and SNTAGT. CDR3 bases: TGTGCCAGCAGTGACTCGAACAATTCACCCCTCCACTTT. It codes for CASSDSNNSPLHF.

The rearrangement uses TRBV6-1 and TRBJ1-6; D ambiguous. The CDR3 totals 15 residues. In germline, CDR1 is MNHNS, CDR2 SASEGT. V was cut by 7 bases and J by 7 bases, with 17 bases left in between. CDR3 sequence (DNA): TGTGCCAGCATTAGTGGAGTGTTACCCAATTCACCCCTCCACTTT. Translated: CASISGVLPNSPLHF.

The chain links TRBV7-9 to TRBJ2-5; TRBD2 aligns across 7 bases. Germline V gene sequence: CDR1 SEHNR, CDR2 FQNEAQ (reference sequence). CDR3 length: 14 residues. The trim removed 7 bases at V and 4 bases at J, leaving 9 bases unmatched. The CDR3 bases are TGTGCCAGCACCCGGGAGGCCGGCGTAGAGACCCAGTACTTC. Translating it yields CASTREAGVETQYF.

V usage is TRBV6-1 and J usage is TRBJ1-2; possibly TRBD1 for D (6 bases). V dropped 3 bases and J dropped 0 bases, with 17 bases sitting between them. Germline lookup yields CDR1 MNHNS and CDR2 SASEGT. This CDR3 has 17 residues. DNA of the CDR3: TGTGCCAGCAGTGACCCAGGGGACCCCTTCGCTAACTATGGCTACACCTTC. Protein: CASSDPGDPFANYGYTF.

This clonotype has just a few counts. The V call is TRBV20-1, the J call TRBJ1-6; TRBD1 matches at 7 bases. Germline lookup yields CDR1 DFQATT and CDR2 SNEGSKA (reference sequence). Losses at the gene ends were 3 bases for V and 13 bases for J; bases not matched to a gene: 9. The CDR3 extends over 13 amino acids. The CDR3 is CSASGTVGLPLHF. The DNA of the CDR3 is TGCAGTGCTAGCGGGACAGTCGGGTTGCCCCTCCACTTT.

The chain carries TRBV7-2 and TRBJ2-7, with 10 bases lining up with TRBD2. This CDR3 region has 18 residues. Germline loops: CDR1 SGHTA, CDR2 FQGNSA. V lost 7 bases, J lost 0 bases, and 15 bases stayed unmatched. Here the CDR3 DNA reads TGTGCCAGCACCCTTAGGTCTAGCGGGGGCCGTAGCTCCTACGAGCAGTACTTC. Translating it yields CASTLRSSGGRSSYEQYF.

V is TRBV27 and J is TRBJ1-4, with 7 positions matching TRBD1. The CDR3 runs to 13 residues. V shed 10 bases and J 4 bases; nucleotides not matched to a gene: 6. Germline lookup yields CDR1 MNHEY and CDR2 SMNVEV (reference sequence). The CDR3 is CATSGQNNEKLFF. The CDR3 coding sequence is TGTGCCACCTCGGGACAGAATAATGAAAAACTGTTTTTT.

This clonotype was seen a few times. The gene calls are TRBV7-9 and TRBJ2-1, with 13 bases fitting TRBD2. The CDR3 consists of 14 residues. V lost 5 bases and J lost 8; bases outside the gene matches: 3. The germline V gene has CDR1 SEHNR and CDR2 FQNEAQ (reference sequence). The CDR3 loop reads CASSRTSGGYEQFF. In DNA form, the CDR3 reads TGTGCCAGCAGCCGGACTAGCGGGGGTTATGAGCAGTTCTTC.

This clonotype was recorded a few times. The J gene is TRBJ2-7, the V gene TRBV10-2, with TRBD1 as a possible D gene (6 bases). The V and J ends lost 9 bases and 6 bases respectively, with 15 bases between them. Per the germline V gene, CDR1 is WSHSY and CDR2 is SAAADI. The CDR3 is made up of 12 amino acids. CDR3 loop: CASLDSLGEQYF. The CDR3, as DNA: TGCGCCAGTTTGGACAGCCTCGGCGAGCAGTACTTC.

V and J are TRBV19 and TRBJ1-1; possible D gene TRBD1, 6 bases. The V end was cut by 7 bases, the J end by 5 bases, with 17 bases between. The CDR3 has 14 residues. The germline CDR1 and CDR2 sequences are LNHDA and SQIVND (reference sequence). CDR3 protein: CASTIQGWETEAFF. The CDR3 region has the DNA TGTGCCAGTACCATCCAGGGGTGGGAGACTGAAGCTTTCTTT.

The chain carries TRBV20-1 and TRBJ1-6, with D possibly being TRBD1 (5 bases). Per germline, CDR1 DFQATT and CDR2 SNEGSKA (reference sequence). The CDR3 extends over 12 amino acids. Trimming stripped 3 bases from V and 5 bases from J, with 5 bases between. CDR3 in amino acids: CSARDNNSPLHF. CDR3 sequence (DNA): TGCAGTGCTAGGGACAATAATTCACCCCTCCACTTT.

There are a few counts of this clonotype. This chain connects TRBV6-2 or TRBV6-3 to TRBJ1-1; D remains ambiguous. The germline V gene encodes CDR1 MNHEY and CDR2 SVGEGT. CDR3 length equals 15 residues. The V and J ends lost 0 bases and 3 bases respectively, with 11 bases between them. Here the CDR3 reads CASSYSMGFYTEAFF. Here the CDR3 DNA reads TGTGCCAGCAGTTACTCGATGGGGTTTTACACTGAAGCTTTCTTT.

The sample holds a few counts of this clonotype. The chain joins TRBV5-1 to TRBJ1-1, with TRBD1 as a possible D gene (6 bases). The CDR3 length is 13 residues. The V end was cut by 4 bases, the J end by 4 bases, with 11 bases between. CDR1 and CDR2 from the germline V gene are SGHRS and YFSETQ. The CDR3 DNA reads as TGCGCCAGCAGCGCCGGACAGTTCACTGAAGCTTTCTTT. Translated, it gives CASSAGQFTEAFF.

The J gene is TRBJ2-5, the V gene TRBV29-1; D tentatively fits TRBD1 or TRBD2 (6 bases each). Trimming shortened V by 1 base and J by 1 base, and 13 bases separated the two germline ends. The germline V gene encodes CDR1 SQVTM and CDR2 ANQGSEA. The CDR3 is 15 amino acids. The DNA of the CDR3 is TGCAGCGTTGAAGCGGGGGCGAGCGCCCAAGAGACCCAGTACTTC. This sequence encodes CSVEAGASAQETQYF.

The J gene is TRBJ2-7, the V gene TRBV30; no firm D call. V lost 3 bases and J 1 base, leaving 7 bases between the germline ends. CDR3 length equals 12 residues. Germline V gives CDR1 GTSNPN, CDR2 SVGIG (reference sequence). This chain's CDR3 is CAWSHSSYEQYF. In DNA form, the CDR3 reads TGTGCCTGGAGCCACAGTTCCTACGAGCAGTACTTC.

This clonotype qualifies as medium-sized (0.01 to 0.1%). The gene calls are TRBV20-1 and TRBJ1-2; D perhaps matches TRBD1 (5 bases). Germline CDR1 is DFQATT and CDR2 is SNEGSKA (reference sequence). The CDR3 length is 12 residues. CDR3 sequence reads: CRGGGGDYGYTF. CDR3 DNA sequence: TGCAGGGGGGGTGGGGGTGACTATGGCTACACCTTC.

The V gene is TRBV19, the J gene TRBJ1-5; the D is unclear. Trimming pared 7 bases from V and 5 bases from J, leaving 12 bases between. This CDR3 is built from 13 residues. Per the germline V gene, CDR1 is LNHDA and CDR2 is SQIVND (reference sequence). The CDR3 spells CASKPGLYQPQHF. For the CDR3, the DNA is TGTGCCAGTAAACCTGGACTCTATCAGCCCCAGCATTTT.

This clonotype has only a few counts. At one end, the junction sequence differs from germline, possibly due to a read error. This rearrangement joins TRBV7-7 to TRBJ2-2; unclear D gene. Germline V CDR1 and CDR2: SSHAT, FNYEAQ (reference sequence). The CDR3 is 16 amino acids. The CDR3: CASSLGRTVNTGELFF. The CDR3 bases are TGTGCTAGCAGCTTAGGTCGGACGGTGAACACCGGGGAGCTGTTTTTT. Full variable domain (rest looked up from reference TRBV7-7 and TRBJ2-2): GAGVSQSPRYKVTKRGQDVTLRCDPISSHATLYWYQQALGQGPEFLTYFNYEAQPDKSGLPSDRFSAERPEGSISTLTIQRTEQRDSAMYRCASSLGRTVNTGELFFGEGSRLTVL.

J is TRBJ1-6 and V is TRBV15; D gene uncertain. Germline V gives CDR1 LNHNV, CDR2 YYDKDF (reference sequence). The ends were cut back, 1 base at V and 6 bases at J, with 7 bases in the middle. The CDR3 consists of 14 residues. CDR3 sequence (DNA): TGTGCCACCAGCAGAGCCGGGTCTAATTCACCCCTCCACTTT. Amino acid sequence: CATSRAGSNSPLHF.

The chain couples TRBV6-4 to TRBJ2-2; D is undetermined. The ends were cut back, 4 bases at V and 1 base at J, with 4 bases in the middle. This CDR3 has 13 residues. Germline assignment: CDR1 MRHNA and CDR2 SNTAGT. The CDR3: CASSGQNTGELFF. The DNA of the CDR3 is TGTGCCAGCAGTGGACAGAACACCGGGGAGCTGTTTTTT.

This clonotype was seen more than once but under ten times. V usage is TRBV30 and J usage is TRBJ1-2, with D maybe TRBD1 (5 bases). Germline V gene data show CDR1 as GTSNPN and CDR2 as SVGIG (reference sequence). This CDR3 comprises 13 residues. Trimming stripped 4 bases from V and 2 bases from J, with 11 bases between. This CDR3 is CAWTVGGNYGYTF. As DNA, the CDR3 is TGTGCCTGGACGGTCGGGGGAAACTATGGCTACACCTTC.

This clonotype has a handful of counts. The chain couples TRBV2 to TRBJ1-5; D call uncertain. Germline-derived CDR1 and CDR2 are SNHLY and FYNNEI. The CDR3 is 15 amino acids. The germline V and J ends were trimmed by 6 bases and 4 bases, with 16 bases remaining between them. CDR3 protein: CASSPDMGWNQPQHF. CDR3 bases: TGTGCCAGCAGCCCCGATATGGGTTGGAATCAGCCCCAGCATTTT. The full variable domain, its missing parts supplied by reference TRBV2 and TRBJ1-5, is EPEVTQTPSHQVTQMGQEVILRCVPISNHLYFYWYRQILGQKVEFLVSFYNNEISEKSEIFDDQFSVERPDGSNFTLKIRSTKLEDSAMYFCASSPDMGWNQPQHFGDGTRLSIL.

The chain uses TRBV7-9 and TRBJ1-1, with D possibly TRBD1 on 6 matching bases. The V gene's germline CDR1 is SEHNR and CDR2 FQNEAQ (reference sequence). Trimming left V 4 bases short and J 6 bases short, with 9 bases between. The CDR3 contains 12 residues. Here the CDR3 reads CASSYGTSEAFF. In DNA form, the CDR3 reads TGTGCCAGCAGCTACGGGACATCTGAAGCTTTCTTT. Together with reference TRBV7-9 and TRBJ1-1, the CDR3 gives the full variable domain: DTGVSQNPRHKITKRGQNVTFRCDPISEHNRLYWYRQTLGQGPEFLTYFQNEAQLEKSRLLSDRFSAERPKGSFSTLEIQRTEQGDSAMYLCASSYGTSEAFFGQGTRLTVV.

This chain connects TRBV7-3 to TRBJ1-6; 9 positions agree with TRBD1. CDR1 is SGHTA, CDR2 FQGTGA, per germline. This CDR3 has 14 amino acids. V was clipped by 6 bases and J by 9 bases; unmatched bases: 6. The CDR3 DNA is TGTGCCAGCAGTACAGGGGGCAACGGTTCACCCCTCCACTTT. Translation gives CASSTGGNGSPLHF. The full variable domain, rest sourced from reference TRBV7-3 and TRBJ1-6, is GAGVSQTPSNKVTEKGKYVELRCDPISGHTALYWYRQSLGQGPEFLIYFQGTGAADDSGLPNDRFFAVRPEGSVSTLKIQRTERGDSAVYLCASSTGGNGSPLHFGNGTRLTVT.

This clonotype appeared a few times. The V and J genes are TRBV19 and TRBJ1-1; tentatively, D is TRBD1 (5 bases). This CDR3 spans 14 amino acids. The germline V gene has CDR1 LNHDA and CDR2 SQIVND (reference sequence). V was cut by 6 bases and J by 5 bases, with 16 bases left in between. CDR3 sequence reads: CASSQGTRGTEAFF. CDR3 coding DNA: TGTGCCAGTAGCCAAGGGACCCGGGGAACTGAAGCTTTCTTT.

V gene TRBV20-1 combines with J gene TRBJ2-7, with a possible D match to TRBD1 (6 bases). V lost 6 bases and J 3 bases, leaving 15 bases between the germline ends. Germline CDR1 reads DFQATT; CDR2 reads SNEGSKA (reference sequence). The CDR3 is 13 amino acids. The CDR3 region is CSATGQYNYEQYF. The CDR3, as DNA: TGCAGTGCCACCGGACAGTATAACTACGAGCAGTACTTC.

The V call is TRBV2, the J call TRBJ1-1; 7 positions agree with TRBD1. V lost 7 bases to trimming and J lost 0 bases; unmatched junction nucleotides: 5. The V gene's germline CDR1 is SNHLY and CDR2 FYNNEI. This CDR3 contains 14 residues. CDR3 coding DNA: TGTGCCAGCACCAAGGGACAGCTGAACACTGAAGCTTTCTTT. Protein: CASTKGQLNTEAFF.

The CDR3 reads CASSERYRLGGYTF. DNA of the CDR3: TGTGCCAGCAGTGAAAGGTACCGGTTGGGTGGCTACACCTTC. This sequence joins TRBV2 and TRBJ1-2; no clear D gene. The CDR3 length is 14 residues. Germline V gene data show CDR1 as SNHLY and CDR2 as FYNNEI. Trimming removed 2 bases at V and 7 bases at J, with 14 bases between.